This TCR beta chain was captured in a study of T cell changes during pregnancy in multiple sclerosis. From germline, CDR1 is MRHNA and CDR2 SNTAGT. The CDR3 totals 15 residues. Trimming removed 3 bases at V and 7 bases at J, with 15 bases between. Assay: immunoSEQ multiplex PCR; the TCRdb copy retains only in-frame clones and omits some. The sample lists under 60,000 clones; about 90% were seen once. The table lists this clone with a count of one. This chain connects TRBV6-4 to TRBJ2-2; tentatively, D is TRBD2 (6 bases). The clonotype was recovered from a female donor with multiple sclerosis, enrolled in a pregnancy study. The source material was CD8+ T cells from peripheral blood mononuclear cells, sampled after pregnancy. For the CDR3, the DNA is TGTGCCAGCAGTGAATCGGCGGGAAACGTCGGGGAGCTGTTTTTT. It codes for CASSESAGNVGELFF.